The subject of this entry is one TCR beta chain. The target antigen is unknown. The record originates from a study of cytomegalovirus exposure and HLA in healthy donors. Study findings and constraints: In a later analysis, common viral pathogens appeared linked to several of the most significant clusters.

PCR used 60 Vbeta primers and 13 Jbeta primers. The repertoire was sequenced with immunoSEQ multiplex PCR; TCRdb's copy has only in-frame clones and lacks some. The sample records roughly 100,000 clones, 70% to 85% being singletons. J gave up 8 bases and V 3 bases, and 10 bases lay outside the gene matches. The length of the CDR3 is 16 residues. CDR1 and CDR2 (germline): SGHTA, FQGTGA. The material sequenced was PBMCs. The chain carries TRBV7-3 and TRBJ2-1; 10 nucleotides match TRBD2. The source of this sequence is a man aged 55 to 70 in good health and CMV-seronegative. CDR3: CASSLISGGAMDEQFF. In nucleotides, the CDR3 is TGTGCCAGCAGCTTGATCAGCGGGGGGGCCATGGATGAGCAGTTCTTC.